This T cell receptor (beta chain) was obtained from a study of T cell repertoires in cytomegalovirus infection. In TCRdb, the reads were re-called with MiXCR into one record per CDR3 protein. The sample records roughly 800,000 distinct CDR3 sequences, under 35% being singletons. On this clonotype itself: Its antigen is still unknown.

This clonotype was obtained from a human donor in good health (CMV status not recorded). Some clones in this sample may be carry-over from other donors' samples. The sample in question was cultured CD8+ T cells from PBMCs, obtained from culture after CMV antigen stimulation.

This chain's CDR3 is CASSQGWVYEQFF. The CDR3 DNA follows: TGCGCCAGCAGCCAAGGGTGGGTTTATGAGCAGTTCTTC. The rearrangement joins TRBV4-1 to TRBJ2-1; the D is unclear. In germline, CDR1 is MGHRA, CDR2 YSYEKL. The length of the CDR3 is 13 residues. The V end was cut by 1 base, the J end by 8 bases, with 9 bases between.